The rows below give T cell receptor beta chains drawn from one sample of a study of control samples from healthy donors and cancer patients. TCRdb's copy holds only in-frame clones and misses some; the assay was immunoSEQ multiplex PCR. In the table there are 100,000 to 150,000 clones, approximately 90% of which are singletons. Specimen: blood. All receptors derive from a man in his forties in good health. Both conserved end residues are part of each CDR3. The D gene is left open where the match is weak. Size is stated for part of the rows, as once, few or many counts, or as a class when the clone is expanded.

size | J | D | length | V | CDR3 | DNA
- | TRBJ1-2 | - | 13 | TRBV5-1 | CASSLTGDYGYTF | TGCGCCAGCAGCTTGACGGGCGACTATGGCTACACCTTC
- | TRBJ2-5 | - | 13 | TRBV5-1 | CASSRGRQETQYF | TGCGCCAGCAGCAGGGGACGGCAAGAGACCCAGTACTTC
- | TRBJ2-2 | - | 13 | TRBV7-9 | CASSFLTGGELFF | TGTGCCAGCAGCTTCTTGACAGGCGGGGAGCTGTTTTTT
- | TRBJ2-5 | - | 14 | TRBV5-1 | CASSLFAFQETQYF | TGCGCCAGCAGCTTGTTCGCATTCCAAGAGACCCAGTACTTC
- | TRBJ2-3 | - | 16 | TRBV3-1/TRBV3-2 | CASSPPRGGGWDTQYF | TGTGCCAGCAGCCCCCCCCGAGGGGGGGGCTGGGATACGCAGTATTTT
- | TRBJ1-2 | - | 15 | TRBV30 | CAWSNRDTKGYGYTF | TGTGCCTGGAGTAACCGGGACACAAAGGGCTATGGCTACACCTTC
- | TRBJ2-3 | - | 14 | TRBV10-2 | CASSWTDRTDTQYF | TGCGCCAGCAGCTGGACGGACCGCACAGATACGCAGTATTTT
- | TRBJ1-5 | TRBD1 | 19 | TRBV6-2/TRBV6-3 | CASSNNRDRGQVSNQPQHF | TGTGCCAGCAGTAACAACCGGGACAGGGGGCAAGTGAGCAATCAGCCCCAGCATTTT
- | TRBJ2-6 | TRBD1 | 16 | TRBV18 | CATNGQGASGANVLTF | TGTGCCACAAACGGGCAGGGGGCGTCAGGGGCCAACGTCCTGACTTTC
few | TRBJ2-1 | - | 17 | TRBV5-8 | CASMGFGDSSSYNEQFF | TGTGCCAGCATGGGGTTTGGGGACTCGAGCTCCTACAATGAGCAGTTCTTC
- | TRBJ2-5 | - | 15 | TRBV19 | CAKTTLRELQETQYF | TGTGCCAAAACCACTCTACGGGAGCTTCAAGAGACCCAGTACTTC
- | TRBJ1-3 | TRBD1 | 17 | TRBV15 | CATSSSGTGLRGNTIYF | TGTGCCACCAGCAGTTCCGGGACAGGGCTACGTGGAAACACCATATATTTT
- | TRBJ1-2 | - | 13 | TRBV25-1 | CASSEQGIRGYTF | TGTGCCAGCAGTGAGCAGGGAATACGTGGCTACACCTTC
- | TRBJ2-2 | TRBD1 | 15 | TRBV7-3 | CASSPGQGDTGELFF | TGTGCCAGCAGCCCGGGACAGGGGGACACCGGGGAGCTGTTTTTT
few | TRBJ2-7 | TRBD1 | 15 | TRBV6-1 | CASSEAGTGGREQYF | TGTGCCAGCAGTGAAGCTGGGACAGGGGGCAGGGAGCAGTACTTC
- | TRBJ1-1 | TRBD1 | 15 | TRBV19 | CASSNIQGAYTEAFF | TGTGCCAGTAGTAACATACAGGGGGCCTACACTGAAGCTTTCTTT
- | TRBJ2-5 | - | 13 | TRBV19 | CASSLAYQETQYF | TGTGCCAGTAGTCTGGCGTACCAAGAGACCCAGTACTTC
- | TRBJ2-3 | TRBD2 | 15 | TRBV3-1/TRBV3-2 | CASSPTSGELDTQYF | TGTGCCAGCAGCCCGACTAGCGGGGAGTTAGATACGCAGTATTTT
- | TRBJ2-5 | TRBD1 | 14 | TRBV9 | CASSAGQGKETQYF | TGTGCCAGCAGCGCGGGACAGGGAAAAGAGACCCAGTACTTC
- | TRBJ2-5 | - | 11 | TRBV30 | CAWSVPETQYF | TGTGCCTGGAGTGTACCCGAGACCCAGTACTTC
- | TRBJ2-7 | TRBD1 | 19 | TRBV5-8 | CASSAPGQGVKDRRYEQYF | TGTGCCAGCAGCGCGCCGGGACAGGGGGTCAAGGACCGTCGTTACGAGCAGTACTTC
- | TRBJ2-5 | - | 15 | TRBV6-1 | CASSEQVNSQETQYF | TGTGCCAGCAGTGAACAGGTGAACAGCCAAGAGACCCAGTACTTC
- | TRBJ2-3 | TRBD2 | 17 | TRBV27 | CASSWRGASGATDTQYF | TGTGCCAGCAGTTGGCGTGGCGCTAGCGGGGCGACAGATACGCAGTATTTT
- | TRBJ1-1 | - | 15 | TRBV6-6 | CASSIGTTGYTEAFF | TGTGCCAGCAGCATAGGGACAACGGGTTACACTGAAGCTTTCTTT
- | TRBJ2-7 | - | 14 | TRBV7-9 | CASSLSGFRIEQYF | TGTGCCAGCAGCTTATCGGGGTTCCGGATCGAGCAGTACTTC
- | TRBJ1-4 | - | 12 | TRBV9 | CASSARDEKLFF | TGTGCCAGCAGCGCCCGGGATGAAAAACTGTTTTTT
- | TRBJ1-1 | TRBD1 | 14 | TRBV6-5 | CASSYGGTGSEAFF | TGTGCCAGCAGTTACGGGGGGACAGGGTCTGAAGCTTTCTTT
- | TRBJ2-7 | - | 13 | TRBV27 | CASSLSGRVEQYF | TGTGCCAGCAGTTTATCTGGCAGGGTCGAGCAGTACTTC
few | TRBJ1-1 | - | 14 | TRBV28 | CASSMGGVNTEAFF | TGTGCCAGCAGCATGGGGGGTGTGAACACTGAAGCTTTCTTT
- | TRBJ1-4 | TRBD1 | 13 | TRBV19 | CATAGTGYEKLFF | TGTGCCACCGCCGGGACAGGCTATGAAAAACTGTTTTTT
- | TRBJ2-5 | - | 16 | TRBV6-4 | CATRTGPSFPQETQYF | TGTGCCACCCGAACAGGGCCCTCCTTCCCCCAAGAGACCCAGTACTTC